The next 15 T cell receptor beta chains were all read from a single sample in a study of post-analysis software for immune sequencing data. Study outcomes and limitations: TRBV segments more frequent in patients than in controls numbered about 5 and included TRBV5-6, TRBV5-1 and TRBV20-1.

Incorporated into the TCR beta cDNA libraries were unique molecular identifiers, which served to reduce PCR and sequencing biases. TCRdb redid the calling of the PCR reads with MiXCR, one entry per CDR3 protein. The repertoire consists of 820,000 or so distinct CDR3 sequences, with 53% occurring once and the leading ten covering about 4.8%. These receptors lack a known antigen. The specimen sequenced was blood. Receptor source: a girl under 18 with multiple sclerosis.

The chain has TRBV7-8 and TRBJ2-1; 8 bases fit TRBD2. V lost 4 bases to trimming and J lost 8 bases; unmatched junction nucleotides: 13. CDR1 is SGHVS, CDR2 FQNEAQ, per germline. CDR3 size: 16 residues. The CDR3 nucleotides are TGTGCCAGCAGCTCAACCTTAGCGGGGAGGATTGATGAGCAGTTCTTC. Protein: CASSSTLAGRIDEQFF. Together with reference TRBV7-8 and TRBJ2-1, the CDR3 gives the full variable domain: GAGVSQSPRYKVAKRGQDVALRCDPISGHVSLFWYQQALGQGPEFLTYFQNEAQLDKSGLPSDRFFAERPEGSVSTLKIQRTQQEDSAVYLCASSSTLAGRIDEQFFGPGTRLTVL.

The chain has TRBV15 and TRBJ2-4; TRBD2 matches 9 bases. The DNA end is more similar to TRBJ2-7, so the J call may be wrong. The CDR3 consists of 15 residues. Germline assignment: CDR1 LNHNV and CDR2 YYDKDF (reference sequence). The CDR3 spells CATSTPGGRAYEQYF. The DNA for the CDR3 is TGTGCCACCAGCACACCGGGCGGGAGGGCCTACGAGCAGTACTTC.

This clonotype was seen a handful of times. The rearrangement joins TRBV7-2 to TRBJ2-7; 7 positions agree with TRBD2. The CDR3 length is 14 residues. CDR1 and CDR2 from the germline V gene are SGHTA and FQGNSA. The V gene end was trimmed by 5 bases and the J gene end by 6 bases; junction bases not matched to a gene: 10. CDR3 nucleotide sequence: TGTGCCAGCAGCCCGCGCCGACTAGCCCGCGAGCAGTACTTC. It yields the protein CASSPRRLAREQYF.

This clonotype was picked up a small number of times. The genes are TRBV10-3 and TRBJ2-7, with no clear D. V was clipped by 0 bases and J by 3 bases, with 6 bases between them. CDR1 and CDR2 (germline): ENHRY, SYGVKD. This CDR3 contains 13 residues. CDR3 region: CAISESAGYEQYF. CDR3 sequence (DNA): TGTGCCATCAGTGAGTCGGCCGGCTACGAGCAGTACTTC.

The rearrangement uses TRBV10-3 and TRBJ2-3, with 9 bases fitting TRBD2. The CDR3 has 20 residues. The germline V gene encodes CDR1 ENHRY and CDR2 SYGVKD. The J segment lost 3 bases and the V segment lost 5 bases, leaving 21 bases of the junction unmatched. The CDR3 protein is CAISWGRAFGGGAETDTQYF. As DNA, the CDR3 is TGTGCCATCAGTTGGGGCAGGGCCTTCGGCGGGGGGGCCGAAACAGATACGCAGTATTTT.

V and J are TRBV7-9 and TRBJ1-2; D is undetermined. Trimming took off 4 bases at V and 5 bases at J, with 14 bases between the two ends. The CDR3 has 14 residues. CDR1 and CDR2 (germline): SEHNR, FQNEAQ (reference sequence). The CDR3 protein is CASSSIPGVYGYTF. CDR3 nucleotide sequence: TGTGCCAGCAGCTCGATACCAGGCGTTTATGGCTACACCTTC.

The chain recombines TRBV7-9 with TRBJ1-4; possibly TRBD1 for D (5 bases). Germline V lookup: CDR1 SEHNR, CDR2 FQNEAQ (reference sequence). The CDR3 totals 17 residues. V was trimmed by 0 bases and J by 2 bases, leaving 13 bases between them. CDR3 protein: CASSLALRGVTNEKLFF. The CDR3 coding sequence is TGTGCCAGCAGCTTAGCACTCCGAGGGGTCACTAATGAAAAACTGTTTTTT. Using reference TRBV7-9 and TRBJ1-4 for the parts outside the CDR3, the full variable domain is DTGVSQNPRHKITKRGQNVTFRCDPISEHNRLYWYRQTLGQGPEFLTYFQNEAQLEKSRLLSDRFSAERPKGSFSTLEIQRTEQGDSAMYLCASSLALRGVTNEKLFFGSGTQLSVL.

This clonotype was picked up a small number of times. The CDR3 reads CSVRGLAAYEQYF. The DNA for the CDR3 is TGCAGCGTTCGGGGACTAGCTGCCTACGAGCAGTACTTC. The rearrangement links TRBV29-1 to TRBJ2-4, with 9 bases aligning to TRBD2. The closer fit of TRBJ2-7 to the DNA end suggests the J call may be wrong. Germline-derived CDR1 and CDR2 are SQVTM and ANQGSEA. CDR3 length: 13 residues.

CDR3 loop: CSAKVGTGATEAFF. The CDR3 bases are TGCAGTGCTAAGGTCGGGACAGGGGCCACTGAAGCTTTCTTT. This chain connects TRBV20-1 to TRBJ1-1, with 10 nucleotides matching TRBD1. Germline trimming cut 4 bases from V and 4 bases from J; bases unmatched to any gene: 6. Germline V CDR1 and CDR2: DFQATT, SNEGSKA (reference sequence). The CDR3 length is 14 residues.

This rearrangement joins TRBV15 to TRBJ1-2; D is unclear. The V gene's germline CDR1 is LNHNV and CDR2 YYDKDF (reference sequence). The CDR3 consists of 14 residues. The germline V and J ends were trimmed by 5 bases and 5 bases, with 15 bases remaining between them. CDR3 in amino acids: CATSYKERWYGYTF. The DNA for the CDR3 is TGTGCCACCAGCTACAAGGAACGTTGGTATGGCTACACCTTC.

The gene calls are TRBV20-1 and TRBJ2-3; D might be TRBD1 (5 bases). This CDR3 comprises 13 residues. Germline assignment: CDR1 DFQATT and CDR2 SNEGSKA (reference sequence). Trimming pared 3 bases from V and 7 bases from J, leaving 14 bases between. The CDR3 DNA reads TGCAGTGCTAGCCAAATCCAGGGAAATACGCAGTATTTT. Translation gives CSASQIQGNTQYF.

This clonotype was detected a few times. The rearrangement joins TRBV12-3 or TRBV12-4 to TRBJ1-2, with 7 bases aligning to TRBD1. CDR3 length: 15 residues. V was pared by 5 bases and J by 5 bases, with 11 bases of the junction left unmatched. DNA for the CDR3: TGTGCCAGCAGTAACCCCGAGGGGGCTATGTATGGCTACACCTTC. Amino acid sequence: CASSNPEGAMYGYTF.

Only a few counts were recorded for this clonotype. The chain uses TRBV29-1 and TRBJ2-7, with D possibly matching TRBD2 (6 bases). TRBJ2-5 explains the end of the DNA better; the J call may be wrong. From germline, CDR1 is SQVTM and CDR2 ANQGSEA. The CDR3 length is 14 residues. CDR3 in amino acids: CSVDASAWGKTQYF. The CDR3 bases are TGCAGCGTTGACGCTAGCGCTTGGGGGAAGACCCAGTACTTC.

This clonotype has a handful of counts. Here the CDR3 reads CAISESSTDTQYF. The DNA of the CDR3 is TGTGCCATCAGTGAGTCAAGCACAGATACGCAGTATTTT. The chain joins TRBV10-3 to TRBJ2-3; D is uncertain. Trimming took off 0 bases at V and 0 bases at J, with 1 base between the two ends. This CDR3 spans 13 amino acids. Per the germline V gene, CDR1 is ENHRY and CDR2 is SYGVKD.

This clonotype was detected a few times. This rearrangement joins TRBV10-3 to TRBJ2-7; 8 bases map to TRBD1. Germline V gene lookup returns CDR1 ENHRY and CDR2 SYGVKD. V was clipped by 5 bases and J by 7 bases; unmatched bases: 16. This CDR3 has 16 amino acids. The CDR3 sequence is CAISSRRQGTALEQYF. For the CDR3, the DNA is TGTGCCATCAGTTCCAGAAGACAGGGGACCGCGTTAGAGCAGTACTTC.